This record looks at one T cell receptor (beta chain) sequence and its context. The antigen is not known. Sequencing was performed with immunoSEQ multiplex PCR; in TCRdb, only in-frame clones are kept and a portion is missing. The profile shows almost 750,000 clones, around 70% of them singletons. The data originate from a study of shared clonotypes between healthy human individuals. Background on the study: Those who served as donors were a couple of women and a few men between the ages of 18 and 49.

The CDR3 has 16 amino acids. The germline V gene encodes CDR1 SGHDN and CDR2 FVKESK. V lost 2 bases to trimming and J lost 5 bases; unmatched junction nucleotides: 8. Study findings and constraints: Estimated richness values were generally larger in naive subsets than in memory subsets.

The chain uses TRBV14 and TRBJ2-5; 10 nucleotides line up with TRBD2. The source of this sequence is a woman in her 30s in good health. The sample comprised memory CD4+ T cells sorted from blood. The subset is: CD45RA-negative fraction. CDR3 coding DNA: TGTGCCAGCAGCCAACTCAGCGGGAGGGCCAGGGAGACCCAGTACTTC. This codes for CASSQLSGRARETQYF.